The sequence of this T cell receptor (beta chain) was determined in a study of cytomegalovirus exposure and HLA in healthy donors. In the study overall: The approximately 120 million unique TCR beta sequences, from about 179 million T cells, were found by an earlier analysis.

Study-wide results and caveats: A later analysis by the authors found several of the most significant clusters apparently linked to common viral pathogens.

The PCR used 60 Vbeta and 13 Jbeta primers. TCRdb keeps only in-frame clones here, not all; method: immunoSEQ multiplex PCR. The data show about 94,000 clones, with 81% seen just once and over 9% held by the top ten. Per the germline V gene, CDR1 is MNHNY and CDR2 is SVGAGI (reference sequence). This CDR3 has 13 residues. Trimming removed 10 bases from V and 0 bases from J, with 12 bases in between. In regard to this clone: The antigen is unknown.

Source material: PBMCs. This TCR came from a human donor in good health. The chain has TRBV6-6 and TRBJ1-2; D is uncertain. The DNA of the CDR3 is TGTGCCACCAGAGACACAGCTAACTATGGCTACACCTTC. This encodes CATRDTANYGYTF.